The entry below describes one TCR beta chain. The V gene end was trimmed by 3 bases and the J gene end by 5 bases; junction bases not matched to a gene: 6. Germline CDR1 and CDR2: KGHSH and LQKENI. This CDR3 is built from 15 residues. Here immunoSEQ multiplex PCR was the method, and the copy in TCRdb shows in-frame clones only, minus some. The table shows roughly 100,000 clones, with approximately 88% occurring only once. The sample is drawn from a study of T cell responses to AZD1222 COVID-19 vaccine. The rearrangement links TRBV18 to TRBJ1-4; 7 nucleotides agree with TRBD1. Sequencing was performed on peripheral blood, taken on day 0 of AZD1222 vaccination. The sequence came from an adult in good health. The CDR3 region is CASSPTTGMNEKLFF. The CDR3 coding sequence is TGTGCCAGCTCACCGACGACAGGGATGAATGAAAAACTGTTTTTT.